This TCR beta chain emerged from a study of T cells in Graves' hyperthyroidism and ophthalmopathy. Study-level points and caveats: Model-based prediction identified ophthalmopathy a median 6.5 months prior to its onset.

Amplification yielded TCR beta CDR3 regions, with RNA transcripts as the source. The HTBI primer set drove a first-round RT-PCR of the TCR CDR3. TCRdb passed the multiplex PCR reads through MiXCR, listing each CDR3 protein once. The sample has some 720,000 distinct CDR3 sequences; about 16% are singletons. The CDR3 extends over 16 amino acids. The V gene lost 1 base and the J gene lost 5 bases, with 17 bases spanning the gap. The germline V gene has CDR1 SGHAT and CDR2 FQNNGV. This clonotype has at least ten counts. As yet, its antigen is unknown. The rearrangement joins TRBV11-2 to TRBJ2-5; D may correspond to TRBD1 or TRBD2 (6 bases each). This sequence was found in a man in his late teens or twenties with Graves' hyperthyroidism. Specimen: blood. The CDR3 DNA is TGTGCCAGCAGCTTAGTAGGGGGGCAGGCGAGGGAGACCCAGTACTTC. As protein: CASSLVGGQARETQYF. Combining the CDR3 with reference TRBV11-2 and TRBJ2-5 gives the whole variable domain EAGVAQSPRYKIIEKRQSVAFWCNPISGHATLYWYQQILGQGPKLLIQFQNNGVVDDSQLPKDRFSAERLKGVDSTLKIQPAKLEDSAVYLCASSLVGGQARETQYFGPGTRLLVL.